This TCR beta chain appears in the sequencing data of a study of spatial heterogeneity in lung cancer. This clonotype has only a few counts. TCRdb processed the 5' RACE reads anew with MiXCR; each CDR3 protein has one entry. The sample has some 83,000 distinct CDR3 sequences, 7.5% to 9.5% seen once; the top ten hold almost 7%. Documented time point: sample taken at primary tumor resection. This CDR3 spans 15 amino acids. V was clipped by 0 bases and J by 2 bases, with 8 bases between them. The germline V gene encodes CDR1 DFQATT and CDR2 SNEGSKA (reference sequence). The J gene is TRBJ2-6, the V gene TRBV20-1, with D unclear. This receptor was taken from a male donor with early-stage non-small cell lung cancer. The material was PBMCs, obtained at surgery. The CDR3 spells CSARDLRAGANVLTF. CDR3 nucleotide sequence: TGCAGTGCTAGAGATCTAAGGGCTGGGGCCAACGTCCTGACTTTC.